This T cell receptor beta chain was retrieved from a study of graft-versus-host responses after intestinal transplantation. About the study: Anti-thymocyte globulin induction preceded approximately three years of tacrolimus and steroid maintenance in all recipients.

Germline CDR1 reads SGHVS; CDR2 reads FQNEAQ. V lost 4 bases, J lost 4 bases, and 10 bases stayed unmatched. This CDR3 comprises 16 residues. This clone was seen a few times. Libraries were prepared by immunoSEQ multiplex PCR; TCRdb keeps only in-frame clonotypes and omits some of them. Among some 1,100 clones listed, about 70% were seen once. Lymphocytes from graft epithelium and lamina propria were isolated. The chain employs TRBV7-8 and TRBJ2-7, with 10 bases that match TRBD2. Sequencing used ileum tissue, obtained roughly 250 days after intestinal transplantation. This receptor was identified in a human patient who received an intestinal transplant, so some T cells may come from the graft donor. CDR3 sequence: CASSWTLAGLAYEQYF. The CDR3 DNA follows: TGTGCCAGCAGCTGGACCCTCGCGGGACTAGCGTACGAGCAGTACTTC.